This T cell receptor beta chain emerged from a study of cytotoxic CD8 clonotypes in ibrutinib-treated CLL. The germline V and J ends were trimmed by 5 bases and 2 bases, with 8 bases remaining between them. The CDR3 is 13 residues long. CDR1 is LNHDA and CDR2 is SQIVND in the germline V gene (reference sequence). Study-wide findings and caveats: While tracking circulating CD8+ T-cell counts, baseline clonality exceeded that of age-matched healthy donors.

Only in-frame clones appear in the TCRdb table, and some are missing; sequencing was by immunoSEQ multiplex PCR. The profile covers about 140,000 clones, with 80% to 95% appearing a single time and roughly a tenth taken by the ten largest. Notes on this clone: No antigen is known for it.

The sequencing used PBMCs, collected after 12 months of ibrutinib treatment. This chain connects TRBV19 to TRBJ2-3; D is unresolved. The clonotype originates from a human donor with chronic lymphocytic leukemia. CDR3 nucleotides: TGTGCCAGTAGTCTCACCGACACAGATACGCAGTATTTT. Amino acid sequence: CASSLTDTDTQYF.